This T cell receptor beta chain was identified during a study of blood T cells in healthy people across ages. Researchers collected ten milliliters of peripheral blood from every single donor. With regard to this clonotype: Its antigen remains unidentified.

Findings of the study overall: The authors considered diversity estimates from one million T cells to be underestimates. Fewer expanded clones and more diversity marked long-lived versus aged donors. Per-million-T-cell TCR beta diversity fell roughly linearly with age.

The second PCR ran roughly 7 to 12 cycles with a sample-barcoded 5' primer and J-beta primers. A single record per CDR3 protein comes from TCRdb applying MiXCR to the 5' RACE reads. The repertoire holds about 640,000 distinct CDR3 sequences, with roughly three fifths as singletons. The CDR3 covers 17 residues. The trim removed 3 bases at V and 1 base at J, leaving 6 bases unmatched. Per the germline V gene, CDR1 is ENHRY and CDR2 is SYGVKD. V and J are TRBV10-3 and TRBJ2-3, with 11 bases lining up with TRBD2. The sample taken for sequencing was blood. The clonotype was recovered from a man in his 60s in good health. The CDR3, as DNA: TGTGCCATCAGTGACCCGCTGACTAGCGGGGGCACAGATACGCAGTATTTT. Translating it yields CAISDPLTSGGTDTQYF.